This section outlines one T cell receptor (beta chain) sequence together with its context. As yet, its antigen is unknown. This sample was taken from a study of T cell repertoires in cytomegalovirus infection. Regarding the study as a whole: Totalled public TCR beta family frequency picked out people who carried CMV plus the relevant HLA.

TCRdb itself ran the reads through MiXCR, one entry per CDR3 protein. The sample contains a few hundred thousand distinct CDR3 sequences, roughly 15% of which appear only once. Trimming took off 4 bases at V and 0 bases at J, with 18 bases between the two ends. CDR3 size: 17 residues. Germline CDR1 is LNHDA and CDR2 is SQIVND (reference sequence). The sequence was obtained from a human donor in good health (CMV status not recorded). Some clones in this sample may be carry-over from other donors' samples. Sequencing was carried out using PBMCs. The V gene is TRBV19, the J gene TRBJ1-1; D gene unclear. The CDR3 spells CASSTSFGEPMNTEAFF. CDR3 nucleotides: TGTGCCAGTAGTACCTCTTTCGGAGAACCGATGAACACTGAAGCTTTCTTT.